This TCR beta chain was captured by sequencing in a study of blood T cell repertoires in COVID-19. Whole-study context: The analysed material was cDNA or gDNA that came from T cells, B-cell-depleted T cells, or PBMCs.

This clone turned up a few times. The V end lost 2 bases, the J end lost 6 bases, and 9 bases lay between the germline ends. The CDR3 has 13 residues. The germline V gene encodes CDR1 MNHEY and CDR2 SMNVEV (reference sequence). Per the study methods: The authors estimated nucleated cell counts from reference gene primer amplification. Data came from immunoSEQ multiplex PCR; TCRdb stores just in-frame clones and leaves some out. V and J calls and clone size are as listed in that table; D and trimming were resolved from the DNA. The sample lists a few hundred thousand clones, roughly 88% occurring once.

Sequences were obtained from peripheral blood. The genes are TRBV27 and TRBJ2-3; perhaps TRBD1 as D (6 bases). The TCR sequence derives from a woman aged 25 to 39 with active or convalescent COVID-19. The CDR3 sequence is CASSLNRGDTQYF. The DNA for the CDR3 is TGTGCCAGCAGTTTAAATAGGGGGGATACGCAGTATTTT.